This TCR beta chain was documented in a study of T-cell reconstitution after alpha-beta-depleted transplantation in children. This clonotype was counted ten times or more. For TCRbeta, the library was prepared with unique molecular identifiers. In TCRdb, the PCR reads were re-called with MiXCR into one record per CDR3 protein. The table has approximately 230,000 distinct CDR3 sequences, 20% to 30% seen once. Per germline, CDR1 KGHSH and CDR2 LQKENI. J was trimmed by 5 bases and V by 3 bases; bases with no gene match: 13. This CDR3 has 17 residues. The source material was PBMCs, sampled before TCRalphabeta/CD19-depleted stem cell transplant. This sequence was found in a girl aged 2-9 years with Fanconi anemia, due to receive a stem cell transplant. The chain has TRBV18 and TRBJ2-3, with 8 bases matching TRBD2. The CDR3 loop reads CASSPGGRWTPEDTQYF. The CDR3 coding sequence is TGTGCCAGCTCACCGGGCGGGAGGTGGACCCCTGAAGATACGCAGTATTTT.